The source of this T cell receptor beta chain is a study of CD8 T cells in ankylosing spondylitis. Points from the study as a whole: Disease-linked clones displayed a CD8+ phenotype and appeared relatively rarely in peripheral blood. One TCR beta motif, made up of roughly eight highly homologous variants, appeared characteristic of ankylosing spondylitis blood.

Researchers built TCR beta libraries using quantitative 5'-RACE with molecular barcodes. Each CDR3 protein is one row after TCRdb ran MiXCR on the 5' RACE reads. Of approximately 24,000 distinct CDR3 sequences listed, under 3% are singletons. V gave up 4 bases and J gave up 0 bases; unmatched junction bases: 6. This CDR3 has 15 residues. Looked up from germline, CDR1 is SGDLS and CDR2 is YYNGEE. This clonotype was seen many times. The target antigen is unknown. The J gene is TRBJ1-1, the V gene TRBV9, with 7 bases fitting TRBD1. Sequenced input: blood, either unsorted or a sorted T cell fraction (not recorded which). The TCR comes from a female donor with ankylosing spondylitis or in good health (not recorded which). CDR3 coding DNA: TGTGCCAGCAGCCCCTCGACAGGGATGAACACTGAAGCTTTCTTT. Protein product: CASSPSTGMNTEAFF.